These 26 T cell receptor beta chains were sequenced from one sample in a study of T-cell reconstitution after alpha-beta-depleted transplantation in children. Unique molecular identifiers were used to barcode this TCRbeta library. TCRdb redid the calling of the PCR reads with MiXCR, one entry per CDR3 protein. This sample has almost 500,000 distinct CDR3 sequences, with 8% to 11% found just once. Source: PBMCs, taken before TCRalphabeta/CD19-depleted stem cell transplant. These receptors were obtained from a child under 10 years old with inherited bone marrow failure, due to receive a stem cell transplant.

This clonotype was recorded many times. V gene TRBV6-2 or TRBV6-3 combines with J gene TRBJ1-5, with 7 bases matching TRBD1. V dropped 6 bases and J dropped 5; count of bases not matched to a gene: 7. The CDR3 loop spans 14 amino acids. Germline V gene lookup returns CDR1 MNHEY and CDR2 SVGEGT. The CDR3 region has the DNA TGTGCCAGCAGAAGAACAGGGGTTGATCAGCCCCAGCATTTT. Protein: CASRRTGVDQPQHF.

The chain joins TRBV28 to TRBJ2-7; 13 bases fit TRBD2. This CDR3 is built from 19 residues. Germline CDR1 is MDHEN and CDR2 is SYDVKM. After removal of 6 bases from V and 3 bases from J, the junction contained 17 bases not matched to a gene. The DNA for the CDR3 is TGTGCCAGCAGCTCTTACCCGGGACTAGCGGGACTATTCCTCTACGAGCAGTACTTC. This gives the protein CASSSYPGLAGLFLYEQYF.

This clonotype was seen more than once but under ten times. Written as DNA, the CDR3 is TGCAGTGCTCGGGTAACAGAAAAACTGTTTTTT. As protein: CSARVTEKLFF. V is TRBV20-1 and J is TRBJ1-4; D uncertain. V lost 5 bases, J lost 8 bases, and 9 bases lay in between. Germline CDR1 and CDR2: DFQATT and SNEGSKA (reference sequence). The CDR3 loop spans 11 amino acids.

This clonotype was observed at least ten times. The chain joins TRBV29-1 to TRBJ2-3, with D tentatively TRBD2 (7 bases). This CDR3 has 14 residues. In germline, CDR1 is SQVTM, CDR2 ANQGSEA. Trimming removed 2 bases from V and 4 bases from J, with 13 bases in between. The CDR3 sequence: CSVENREGADTQYF. The CDR3 region has the DNA TGCAGCGTTGAAAACAGGGAGGGAGCAGATACGCAGTATTTT.

This clonotype has ten or more counts. One junction end disagrees with the germline gene, perhaps due to a read error. The genes are TRBV28 and TRBJ2-3; D could derive from TRBD1 or TRBD2 (6 bases each). Germline lookup yields CDR1 MDHEN and CDR2 SYDVKM. The CDR3 extends over 16 amino acids. This CDR3 is CASNLRTGRFADTQYF. CDR3 nucleotides: TGTGCCAGCAATTTACGCACAGGGAGGTTTGCAGATACGCAGTATTTT.

This clonotype was observed at least ten times. This chain links TRBV12-3 or TRBV12-4 with TRBJ2-2; 7 nucleotides line up with TRBD2. With 6 bases clipped from V and 4 bases from J, the junction kept 8 bases outside the gene matches. This CDR3 has 15 amino acids. As DNA, the CDR3 is TGTGCCAGCAGCCCTTCGGGACTAAGCACCGGGGAGCTGTTTTTT. Residues: CASSPSGLSTGELFF.

This clonotype has a count of ten or more. The gene calls are TRBV12-3 or TRBV12-4 and TRBJ2-7; 8 nucleotides agree with TRBD1. This CDR3 comprises 15 residues. Trimming at V came to 6 bases and at J to 2 bases, leaving 9 bases not matched to a gene. CDR3 in amino acids: CASSPTGQAPYEQYF. The CDR3 DNA follows: TGTGCCAGCAGCCCCACGGGACAGGCTCCCTACGAGCAGTACTTC.

This clonotype was observed at least ten times. V is TRBV6-6 and J is TRBJ1-5, with D tentatively TRBD1 (5 bases). Trimming shortened V by 5 bases and J by 3 bases, and 8 bases separated the two germline ends. The germline CDR1 and CDR2 sequences are MNHNY and SVGAGI (reference sequence). There are 13 residues in the CDR3. CDR3 bases: TGTGCCAGCAGTCGACAGAACAATCAGCCCCAGCATTTT. Protein: CASSRQNNQPQHF.

This clonotype was counted many times. The CDR3 DNA reads as TGTGCCAGCAGCTTAGCATCTTCAAGCGAGCAGTACTTC. Translating gives CASSLASSSEQYF. The chain has TRBV7-8 and TRBJ2-7; no definite D call. The CDR3 is 13 residues long. The germline V and J ends were trimmed by 0 bases and 6 bases, with 9 bases remaining between them. The V gene's germline CDR1 is SGHVS and CDR2 FQNEAQ.

This clonotype has a handful of counts. V and J are TRBV7-2 and TRBJ2-7; TRBD2 matches at 11 bases. The CDR3 has 15 residues. Per germline, CDR1 SGHTA and CDR2 FQGNSA. Losses at the gene ends were 5 bases for V and 5 bases for J; bases not matched to a gene: 8. The DNA of the CDR3 is TGTGCCAGCAGCCTTGGGACTAGCGGACACAACGAGCAGTACTTC. This sequence encodes CASSLGTSGHNEQYF. Combining the CDR3 with reference TRBV7-2 and TRBJ2-7 gives the whole variable domain GAGVSQSPSNKVTEKGKDVELRCDPISGHTALYWYRQSLGQGLEFLIYFQGNSAPDKSGLPSDRFSAERTGGSVSTLTIQRTQQEDSAVYLCASSLGTSGHNEQYFGPGTRLTVT.

This clonotype was observed at least ten times. V gene TRBV7-2 combines with J gene TRBJ1-4, with TRBD1 matching over 9 bases. Germline trimming cut 2 bases from V and 8 bases from J; bases unmatched to any gene: 9. Germline V gene sequence: CDR1 SGHTA, CDR2 FQGNSA. The CDR3 runs 16 residues. CDR3 in DNA: TGTGCCAGCAGCTTAAGGGGACAGGGTACCAAAGAAAAACTGTTTTTT. This sequence encodes CASSLRGQGTKEKLFF.

This clonotype has more than one count but fewer than ten. CDR3 amino acids: CASRAMKASGGETQYF. The CDR3 nucleotides are TGTGCCAGCAGGGCGATGAAGGCTAGCGGGGGAGAGACCCAGTACTTC. The V gene is TRBV6-1, the J gene TRBJ2-5; 10 bases match TRBD2. Germline values: CDR1 MNHNS, CDR2 SASEGT. The V gene end was trimmed by 6 bases and the J gene end by 4 bases; junction bases not matched to a gene: 11. CDR3 length equals 16 residues.

This clonotype showed up many times. This chain links TRBV20-1 with TRBJ2-1, with TRBD2 matching 10 bases. CDR3 size: 15 residues. The germline V gene has CDR1 DFQATT and CDR2 SNEGSKA (reference sequence). V lost 0 bases, J lost 12 bases, and 11 bases stayed unmatched. In nucleotides, the CDR3 is TGCAGTGCTAGAGATGGGTCTAGCGGGAGAAAGGGGCAGTTCTTC. Protein: CSARDGSSGRKGQFF.

This clonotype was found many times. This chain links TRBV11-2 with TRBJ2-1; D is tentatively TRBD1 or TRBD2 (5 bases each). Trimming shortened V by 5 bases and J by 6 bases, and 8 bases separated the two germline ends. CDR1 is SGHAT and CDR2 is FQNNGV in the germline V gene. The CDR3 is 12 amino acids. CDR3 sequence: CASSPGANEQFF. The CDR3 DNA follows: TGTGCCAGCAGCCCCGGGGCCAATGAGCAGTTCTTC. Based on the CDR3 plus reference TRBV11-2 and TRBJ2-1, the full variable domain is EAGVAQSPRYKIIEKRQSVAFWCNPISGHATLYWYQQILGQGPKLLIQFQNNGVVDDSQLPKDRFSAERLKGVDSTLKIQPAKLEDSAVYLCASSPGANEQFFGPGTRLTVL.

This clonotype was seen at least ten times. The chain employs TRBV20-1 and TRBJ2-1, with D unclear. This CDR3 has 15 residues. V shed 3 bases and J shed 5 bases, with 17 bases lying between them. Germline V CDR1 and CDR2: DFQATT, SNEGSKA (reference sequence). The CDR3 DNA reads as TGCAGTGCTAGGATAGCCTCGAGCGCCAACAATGAGCAGTTCTTC. Residues: CSARIASSANNEQFF.

This clonotype was detected many times. The chain combines TRBV4-3 with TRBJ2-5; 7 bases map to TRBD2. V was clipped by 2 bases and J by 4 bases; unmatched bases: 4. The CDR3 consists of 14 residues. Looked up from germline, CDR1 is LGHNA and CDR2 is YSLEER. Here the CDR3 DNA reads TGCGCCAGCAGCCAATGGACTAGAGGAGAGACCCAGTACTTC. Translation gives CASSQWTRGETQYF.

This clonotype was detected ten times or more. The chain couples TRBV29-1 to TRBJ2-1; a possible D gene is TRBD2 (6 bases). The germline V gene has CDR1 SQVTM and CDR2 ANQGSEA. The CDR3 consists of 14 residues. V lost 8 bases and J lost 1, with 15 bases in between. CDR3 in DNA: TGCAGCTTTTTGCCGGGAGAATCCTACAATGAGCAGTTCTTC. Translating it yields CSFLPGESYNEQFF.

There are many counts of this clonotype. The chain combines TRBV12-3 or TRBV12-4 with TRBJ2-1; 13 bases are a match to TRBD2. This CDR3 contains 17 residues. V lost 10 bases, J lost 0 bases, and 9 bases stayed unmatched. CDR3 protein: CANTLAGGPNSYNEQFF. Written as DNA, the CDR3 is TGTGCCAACACACTAGCGGGAGGGCCAAACTCCTACAATGAGCAGTTCTTC.

This clonotype was recorded at least ten times. The chain is built from TRBV20-1 and TRBJ1-1; TRBD1 might be the D (5 bases). The CDR3 has 16 amino acids. The V and J ends lost 1 base and 5 bases respectively, with 20 bases between them. Germline-derived CDR1 and CDR2 are DFQATT and SNEGSKA (reference sequence). The CDR3 region is CSARVWGEELETEAFF. The CDR3 nucleotides are TGCAGTGCTAGAGTGTGGGGGGAAGAGCTCGAAACTGAAGCTTTCTTT.

This clonotype was counted at least ten times. The chain carries TRBV20-1 and TRBJ1-4; TRBD1 agrees at 7 bases. V shed 3 bases, J shed 0 bases, and the junction held 4 bases outside the gene matches. Germline CDR1 and CDR2: DFQATT and SNEGSKA (reference sequence). CDR3 length: 15 amino acids. The CDR3 DNA reads TGCAGTGCTAGCCGGGACAGTGCAACTAATGAAAAACTGTTTTTT. It is translated as CSASRDSATNEKLFF.

Ten or more counts support this clonotype. This chain connects TRBV28 to TRBJ1-2, with D unresolved. The CDR3 runs 14 residues. V lost 6 bases to trimming and J lost 7 bases, with 18 bases between them. Germline CDR1 reads MDHEN; CDR2 reads SYDVKM. The CDR3 DNA sequence: TGTGCCAGCAGCTGGACGGTGGTTTTGGGTGGCTACACCTTC. Residues: CASSWTVVLGGYTF.

This clonotype was detected only a few times. This rearrangement joins TRBV20-1 to TRBJ1-1; possibly TRBD1 for D (5 bases). CDR1 is DFQATT and CDR2 is SNEGSKA in the germline V gene (reference sequence). The CDR3 contains 12 residues. Trimming pared 5 bases from V and 4 bases from J, leaving 11 bases between. CDR3 in DNA: TGCAGTGCTTACAGACAGACCACTGAAGCTTTCTTT. Its translation is CSAYRQTTEAFF.

This clonotype has ten or more counts. This rearrangement joins TRBV7-2 to TRBJ2-1, with D perhaps matching TRBD2 (6 bases). The length of the CDR3 is 13 residues. Per germline, CDR1 SGHTA and CDR2 FQGNSA. V lost 2 bases, J lost 12 bases, and 14 bases lay in between. The CDR3 DNA is TGTGCCAGCAGCTTAAGGAGGGGAGTCGGGCAGTTCTTC. Encoded protein: CASSLRRGVGQFF.

This clonotype was recorded many times. This sequence joins TRBV4-3 and TRBJ1-1; TRBD1 matches at 7 bases. V was clipped by 4 bases and J by 4 bases; unmatched bases: 6. The CDR3 consists of 14 residues. Looked up from germline, CDR1 is LGHNA and CDR2 is YSLEER. In nucleotides, the CDR3 is TGCGCCAGCAGCCCTGGGTCAGGGGGCACTGAAGCTTTCTTT. This codes for CASSPGSGGTEAFF.

This chain links TRBV30 with TRBJ2-4; D might be TRBD1 (6 bases). The CDR3 is 17 amino acids. The germline CDR1 and CDR2 sequences are GTSNPN and SVGIG (reference sequence). The V and J ends lost 5 bases and 0 bases respectively, with 20 bases between them. The CDR3 loop is CAWQLSTDSLAKNIQYF. The CDR3 nucleotides read TGTGCCTGGCAACTTTCAACGGACAGTTTAGCCAAAAACATTCAGTACTTC. Looking up the rest from reference TRBV30 and TRBJ2-4 gives the full variable domain: SQTIHQWPATLVQPVGSPLSLECTVEGTSNPNLYWYRQAAGRGLQLLFYSVGIGQISSEVPQNLSASRPQDRQFILSSKKLLLSDSGFYLCAWQLSTDSLAKNIQYFGAGTRLSVL.

This clonotype was recorded a few times. The chain is built from TRBV7-9 and TRBJ2-7, with 8 bases aligning to TRBD1. J gave up 3 bases and V 0 bases, and 13 bases lay outside the gene matches. CDR3 length equals 18 residues. Germline V lookup: CDR1 SEHNR, CDR2 FQNEAQ (reference sequence). The CDR3 reads CASSLALNRGTGLYEQYF. CDR3 nucleotide sequence: TGTGCCAGCAGCTTAGCATTAAACCGCGGGACAGGCCTCTACGAGCAGTACTTC.